The next 31 T cell receptor beta chains were all read from a single sample in a study of cytomegalovirus exposure and HLA in healthy donors. The PCR had 60 Vbeta and 13 Jbeta primers. TCRdb's table, derived via immunoSEQ multiplex PCR, lists solely in-frame clones and lacks some. This table holds more than 85,000 clones, 81% found once. The source material was PBMCs. All receptors come from a woman aged 25 to 39 in good health and CMV-seronegative.

This chain uses TRBV4-1 with TRBJ2-1; 10 bases line up with TRBD2. Germline V gene sequence: CDR1 MGHRA, CDR2 YSYEKL. The CDR3 is made up of 17 amino acids. V dropped 2 bases and J dropped 7; count of bases not matched to a gene: 11. The CDR3 nucleotides read TGCGCCAGCAGCCAACAAGGAGCGGGAGGGCTGAGGAATGAGCAGTTCTTC. Its translation: CASSQQGAGGLRNEQFF.

This chain joins TRBV2 and TRBJ1-4; unclear D gene. This CDR3 contains 14 residues. The germline gives CDR1 SNHLY, CDR2 FYNNEI. Trimming took 2 bases from V and 10 from J, leaving 14 bases between them. Here the CDR3 DNA reads TGTGCCAGCAGTGAATTTGGCCCCCGTGGAAAACTGTTTTTT. Protein product: CASSEFGPRGKLFF.

This clone was detected only once. Written as DNA, the CDR3 is TGTGCCAGCAGCGCCTCCGGGACTAGCTTCGAGCAGTACTTC. Encoded protein: CASSASGTSFEQYF. J is TRBJ2-7 and V is TRBV9; 9 bases are a match to TRBD2. Trimming cost V 3 bases and J 6 bases; bases outside gene matches: 7. The germline V gene has CDR1 SGDLS and CDR2 YYNGEE. The CDR3 covers 14 residues.

This chain links TRBV5-5 with TRBJ1-1; a weak D match, TRBD1 (6 bases). The CDR3 loop spans 14 amino acids. V was cut by 2 bases and J by 5 bases, with 13 bases left in between. CDR1 is SGHKS and CDR2 is YYEKEE in the germline V gene (reference sequence). CDR3: CASSLGGRNTEAFF. DNA of the CDR3: TGTGCCAGCAGCTTAGGGGGAAGGAATACTGAAGCTTTCTTT.

V gene TRBV27 combines with J gene TRBJ2-2; 7 bases align to TRBD2. The CDR3 runs 14 residues. Germline V gene sequence: CDR1 MNHEY, CDR2 SMNVEV (reference sequence). V was pared by 6 bases and J by 6 bases, with 7 bases of the junction left unmatched. The CDR3 here is CASRQGLNPGELFF. In DNA, the CDR3 is TGTGCCAGCAGGCAGGGACTAAATCCCGGGGAGCTGTTTTTT.

This clone was detected only a few times. The V call is TRBV19, the J call TRBJ2-7; TRBD1 matches at 10 bases. Looked up from germline, CDR1 is LNHDA and CDR2 is SQIVND (reference sequence). The V and J ends lost 1 base and 6 bases, in that order; junction bases with no gene match: 6. The CDR3 runs to 15 residues. The CDR3 spells CASSIVQRDRGEQYF. CDR3 nucleotide sequence: TGTGCCAGTAGTATAGTTCAGCGGGACAGGGGCGAGCAGTACTTC.

The chain has TRBV11-2 and TRBJ1-1; possibly TRBD1 for D (5 bases). Germline V gene sequence: CDR1 SGHAT, CDR2 FQNNGV. The CDR3 spans 18 residues. With 2 bases removed from V and 0 bases from J, the gap between germline ends came to 19 bases. CDR3 sequence reads: CASSLTGGGYDMNTEAFF. CDR3 nucleotides: TGTGCCAGCAGCTTAACGGGGGGGGGATACGACATGAACACTGAAGCTTTCTTT.

This CDR3 is CASSIGTSGRNNEQFF. The DNA of the CDR3 is TGTGCCAGCAGCATCGGGACTAGCGGGAGAAACAATGAGCAGTTCTTC. The gene calls are TRBV11-3 and TRBJ2-1, with 14 bases lining up with TRBD2. Germline lookup yields CDR1 SGHNT and CDR2 YENEEA. The CDR3 runs to 16 residues. With 5 bases clipped from V and 5 bases from J, the junction kept 5 bases outside the gene matches.

CDR3 sequence: CASSKAGTGGNEQYF. The CDR3 nucleotides are TGTGCCAGCAGTAAGGCCGGGACAGGGGGCAACGAGCAGTACTTC. The chain uses TRBV11-1 and TRBJ2-7; 12 bases are shared with TRBD1. Germline CDR1 reads SGHAT; CDR2 reads FQDESV (reference sequence). Unmatched junction bases numbered 8, after V lost 6 bases and J lost 5 bases. The length of the CDR3 is 15 residues.

This clone occurred once. The V and J genes are TRBV27 and TRBJ2-1; a possible D gene is TRBD2 (6 bases). Germline CDR1 reads MNHEY; CDR2 reads SMNVEV (reference sequence). There are 16 residues in the CDR3. Trimming cost V 8 bases and J 7 bases, with 24 bases left between them. This CDR3 reads CASPRSGRIFQNEQFF. CDR3 in DNA: TGTGCCAGCCCTCGATCCGGGAGAATTTTTCAGAATGAGCAGTTCTTC.

The chain couples TRBV9 to TRBJ2-5; TRBD2 agrees at 9 bases. The J call may be incorrect, as the DNA end agrees better with TRBJ2-7. Germline-derived CDR1 and CDR2 are SGDLS and YYNGEE. The CDR3 has 13 residues. The CDR3 protein is CASSTTSGYEQYF. The CDR3 coding sequence is TGTGCCAGCAGCACGACTAGCGGCTACGAGCAGTACTTC.

This clone was seen just once. V usage is TRBV18 and J usage is TRBJ1-1; D possibly corresponds to TRBD1 (6 bases). The V and J ends lost 6 bases and 5 bases respectively, with 19 bases between them. CDR3 length equals 15 residues. CDR1 is KGHSH and CDR2 is LQKENI in the germline V gene. The CDR3 region has the DNA TGTGCCAGCTCTCCTGAACAGGGTTTATCGACTGAAGCTTTCTTT. Amino acids: CASSPEQGLSTEAFF.

This clone has just one count. V gene TRBV6-6 combines with J gene TRBJ2-7; possibly TRBD2 for D (6 bases). The V end lost 3 bases, the J end lost 3 bases, and 9 bases lay between the germline ends. CDR3 size: 13 residues. Germline CDR1 reads MNHNY; CDR2 reads SVGAGI (reference sequence). This chain's CDR3 is CASSYRESYEQYF. In DNA form, the CDR3 reads TGTGCCAGCAGTTATCGGGAGAGCTACGAGCAGTACTTC.

The chain links TRBV28 to TRBJ2-7; D may be TRBD2 (6 bases). Germline V gene data show CDR1 as MDHEN and CDR2 as SYDVKM. Trimming cost V 2 bases and J 3 bases, with 11 bases left between them. The CDR3 covers 14 residues. Written as DNA, the CDR3 is TGTGCCAGCAGTTTACAAGCGGACTACTACGAGCAGTACTTC. Translating it yields CASSLQADYYEQYF.

The chain carries TRBV7-2 and TRBJ2-7; tentative D call: TRBD2 (5 bases). Germline V gene data show CDR1 as SGHTA and CDR2 as FQGNSA. There are 17 residues in the CDR3. Trimming left V 2 bases short and J 3 bases short, with 20 bases between. The CDR3 region has the DNA TGTGCCAGCAGCTTACGTCATTTAGGGCCGCGGGTCTACGAGCAGTACTTC. Translating gives CASSLRHLGPRVYEQYF.

V usage is TRBV19 and J usage is TRBJ2-7; 10 bases map to TRBD1. CDR3 size: 14 residues. The germline V gene has CDR1 LNHDA and CDR2 SQIVND (reference sequence). V gave up 6 bases and J gave up 5 bases; unmatched junction bases: 7. DNA for the CDR3: TGTGCCAGTAGCCCGGGACAGGGGTTGAACGAGCAGTACTTC. This codes for CASSPGQGLNEQYF.

The chain carries TRBV28 and TRBJ2-1; tentative D call: TRBD2 (5 bases). The V end was cut by 4 bases, the J end by 0 bases, with 16 bases between. The germline V gene has CDR1 MDHEN and CDR2 SYDVKM. This CDR3 is 17 amino acids long. CDR3 nucleotide sequence: TGTGCCAGCAGTTCTTTCGGGGAAGTTAGCTCCTACAATGAGCAGTTCTTC. Its protein is CASSSFGEVSSYNEQFF.

The chain combines TRBV2 with TRBJ2-7; 7 bases line up with TRBD1. Trimming cost V 2 bases and J 2 bases; bases outside gene matches: 6. Germline CDR1 is SNHLY and CDR2 is FYNNEI. CDR3 length equals 15 residues. The CDR3, as DNA: TGTGCCAGCAGTGAACCGGGGCAGGGGGCCTACGAGCAGTACTTC. This codes for CASSEPGQGAYEQYF.

This clone has just one count. The J gene is TRBJ2-7, the V gene TRBV10-3; weak D call: TRBD2 (7 bases). Trimming stripped 4 bases from V and 6 bases from J, with 10 bases between. The CDR3 contains 12 residues. The V gene's germline CDR1 is ENHRY and CDR2 SYGVKD. Here the CDR3 reads CAISVGGGEQYF. CDR3 DNA: TGTGCCATCAGTGTGGGAGGGGGCGAGCAGTACTTC.

The chain employs TRBV28 and TRBJ1-4, with 8 positions matching TRBD1. CDR3 length: 16 residues. J was trimmed by 5 bases and V by 10 bases; bases with no gene match: 15. Looked up from germline, CDR1 is MDHEN and CDR2 is SYDVKM. The CDR3 DNA follows: TGTGCCACCACACCCTCGGCCGGGACAGGAAATGAAAAACTGTTTTTT. Translation gives CATTPSAGTGNEKLFF.

The V gene is TRBV7-9, the J gene TRBJ2-5; no definite D call. V was shortened by 5 bases and J by 2 bases, with 9 bases between the two germline ends. CDR1 is SEHNR, CDR2 FQNEAQ, per germline (reference sequence). The CDR3 runs 13 residues. For the CDR3, the DNA is TGTGCCAGCAGCGTCAGTAAACAAGAGACCCAGTACTTC. Translation: CASSVSKQETQYF.

CDR3 nucleotide sequence: TGTGCCAGTATTGAGGGCGAGAACACTGAAGCTTTCTTT. Translating it yields CASIEGENTEAFF. The chain employs TRBV19 and TRBJ1-1, with D uncertain. The CDR3 is 13 residues long. Per the germline V gene, CDR1 is LNHDA and CDR2 is SQIVND (reference sequence). Trimming shortened V by 7 bases and J by 1 base, and 10 bases separated the two germline ends.

This clone appeared a few times. The rearrangement uses TRBV27 and TRBJ1-2, with D possibly matching TRBD1 (5 bases). The CDR3 loop spans 14 amino acids. Germline CDR1 and CDR2: MNHEY and SMNVEV (reference sequence). V lost 6 bases and J lost 3, with 14 bases in between. The CDR3 reads CASSYKGPYYGYTF. As DNA, the CDR3 is TGTGCCAGCAGCTATAAGGGGCCCTACTATGGCTACACCTTC.

The J gene is TRBJ2-7, the V gene TRBV28; 11 nucleotides line up with TRBD1. V was clipped by 7 bases and J by 6 bases; unmatched bases: 5. This CDR3 is built from 13 residues. In germline, CDR1 is MDHEN, CDR2 SYDVKM. In nucleotides, the CDR3 is TGTGCCAGCACCCCCGGACAGGGGGCCGAGCAGTACTTC. Translation: CASTPGQGAEQYF.

This chain joins TRBV6-5 and TRBJ2-5, with D uncertain. The germline V gene has CDR1 MNHEY and CDR2 SVGAGI. Trimming left V 5 bases short and J 2 bases short, with 12 bases between. This CDR3 region has 14 residues. This CDR3 reads CASSELRPQETQYF. The CDR3, as DNA: TGTGCCAGCAGTGAATTGCGGCCTCAAGAGACCCAGTACTTC.

V usage is TRBV13 and J usage is TRBJ2-1; 7 bases are shared with TRBD1. V gave up 10 bases and J gave up 6 bases; unmatched junction bases: 6. This CDR3 has 12 residues. Germline CDR1 and CDR2: PRHDT and FYEKMQ (reference sequence). CDR3 bases: TGTGCCACCGAGACAGGGACCAATGAGCAGTTCTTC. As protein: CATETGTNEQFF.

The chain recombines TRBV5-1 with TRBJ2-1; TRBD1 agrees at 8 bases. The J segment lost 4 bases and the V segment lost 5 bases, leaving 11 bases of the junction unmatched. The CDR3 extends over 16 amino acids. Germline loops: CDR1 SGHRS, CDR2 YFSETQ. The CDR3 here is CASSHTNRGMYNEQFF. The CDR3, as DNA: TGCGCCAGCAGTCATACAAACAGGGGGATGTACAATGAGCAGTTCTTC.

The chain carries TRBV5-1 and TRBJ1-1, with a tentative D call TRBD1 (5 bases). Per the germline V gene, CDR1 is SGHRS and CDR2 is YFSETQ. The CDR3 length is 16 residues. V was cut by 3 bases and J by 4 bases, with 19 bases left in between. DNA for the CDR3: TGCGCCAGCAGCTCCTTTTCGGGGGGTGGTGGCACTGAAGCTTTCTTT. Its protein is CASSSFSGGGGTEAFF. Full variable domain (missing parts from reference TRBV5-1 and TRBJ1-1): KAGVTQTPRYLIKTRGQQVTLSCSPISGHRSVSWYQQTPGQGLQFLFEYFSETQRNKGNFPGRFSGRQFSNSRSEMNVSTLELGDSALYLCASSSFSGGGGTEAFFGQGTRLTVV.

V usage is TRBV7-9 and J usage is TRBJ2-2; 9 nucleotides agree with TRBD2. Germline-derived CDR1 and CDR2 are SEHNR and FQNEAQ (reference sequence). The length of the CDR3 is 16 residues. V was pared by 5 bases and J by 0 bases, with 4 bases of the junction left unmatched. The chain's CDR3 is CASSGRLAANTGELFF. The CDR3 DNA reads as TGTGCCAGCAGCGGACGACTAGCGGCGAACACCGGGGAGCTGTTTTTT. The variable domain in full, with the rest retrieved from reference TRBV7-9 and TRBJ2-2, is DTGVSQNPRHKITKRGQNVTFRCDPISEHNRLYWYRQTLGQGPEFLTYFQNEAQLEKSRLLSDRFSAERPKGSFSTLEIQRTEQGDSAMYLCASSGRLAANTGELFFGEGSRLTVL.

The DNA of the CDR3 is TGTGCCTGGAGTGCCGGAGCTATAAATGAGCAGTTCTTC. Translation: CAWSAGAINEQFF. V usage is TRBV30 and J usage is TRBJ2-1; D is undetermined. Trimming left V 1 base short and J 7 bases short, with 11 bases between. Germline lookup yields CDR1 GTSNPN and CDR2 SVGIG (reference sequence). There are 13 residues in the CDR3.

The rearrangement joins TRBV21-1 to TRBJ2-1; TRBD2 is the table's D call, not checked against the DNA. TRBV21-1 is shown as a pseudogene. The CDR3 has 18 residues. The CDR3 DNA reads as TGTGCCAGCAGCAAAAGGGGACCGAGGGCGGGAGTGGGTAATGAGCAGTTCTTC. Protein sequence: CASSKRGPRAGVGNEQFF.